These T cell receptor beta chains were read from a single sample in a study of PD-1 blockade in classical Hodgkin lymphoma. TCRdb keeps only in-frame clones here, not all; method: immunoSEQ multiplex PCR. The sample contains 20,000 or so clones, over 65% of which appear only once. Sample: CD4+ T cells from blood, taken before the fourth cycle of nivolumab. These receptor sequences come from a human donor with classical Hodgkin lymphoma. Both conserved end residues are part of each CDR3. D genes are given only for firm matches. Clone size is not always given. Where it is, it says once, few, many or a class for expanded clones.

>TRBJ1-2|NA|NA|TRBV19
CASTNRAGYTF
TGTGCCAGTACCAACAGGGCTGGCTACACCTTC
>TRBJ1-1|NA|NA|TRBV11-2
CASSPRTGPVTEAFF
TGTGCCAGCAGCCCTAGGACGGGACCGGTCACTGAAGCTTTCTTT
>TRBJ2-7|NA|NA|TRBV5-1
CASSLFTAYEQYF
TGCGCCAGCAGCTTGTTTACAGCCTACGAGCAGTACTTC
>TRBJ1-1|NA|NA|TRBV6-1
CASSATTNTEAFF
TGTGCCAGCAGTGCCACTACGAACACTGAAGCTTTCTTT
>TRBJ2-5|NA|NA|TRBV5-1
CASSSTLETQYF
TGCGCCAGCAGTTCGACACTCGAGACCCAGTACTTC
>TRBJ2-3|NA|TRBD1|TRBV14
CASSLRTGGTDTQYF
TGTGCCAGCAGCCTCAGGACAGGGGGCACAGATACGCAGTATTTT
>TRBJ2-6|NA|NA|TRBV10-3
CAISEPRTYSGANVLTF
TGTGCCATCAGTGAACCTCGGACTTACTCTGGGGCCAACGTCCTGACTTTC
>TRBJ2-7|NA|NA|TRBV6-1
CASRRSYEQYF
TGTGCCAGCAGGAGATCCTACGAGCAGTACTTC
>TRBJ2-1|NA|NA|TRBV4-1
CASSQGTGTYNEQFF
TGCGCCAGCAGCCAAGGGACCGGAACATACAATGAGCAGTTCTTC
>TRBJ2-2|NA|NA|TRBV9
CASSVNPVGELFF
TGTGCCAGCAGCGTAAATCCTGTCGGGGAGCTGTTTTTT
>TRBJ2-3|NA|TRBD2|TRBV6-5
CASSLAGGRDTQYF
TGTGCCAGCAGTCTAGCGGGAGGGCGAGATACGCAGTATTTT
>TRBJ2-7|few|NA|TRBV4-1
CASSPTEDYGEQYF
TGCGCCAGCAGCCCGACGGAGGATTATGGCGAGCAGTACTTC
>TRBJ1-1|NA|NA|TRBV6-1
CATRQDGAFF
TGTGCCACCAGACAGGACGGAGCTTTCTTT
>TRBJ2-1|NA|TRBD2|TRBV10-3
CAISVLGTSAEQFF
TGTGCCATCAGTGTTTTGGGGACTAGCGCTGAGCAGTTCTTC
>TRBJ2-3|NA|NA|TRBV5-4
CASRGGPSTDTQYF
TGTGCCAGCAGGGGCGGCCCTAGCACAGATACGCAGTATTTT
>TRBJ2-7|NA|TRBD1|TRBV9
CASSVATTGGGEQYF
TGTGCCAGCAGCGTAGCTACGACAGGGGGAGGTGAGCAGTACTTC